The 3 T cell receptor beta chains in this list originate from one sample, sequenced in a study of lymphopenia after photon versus proton radiotherapy. The assay was immunoSEQ multiplex PCR, and TCRdb's table has in-frame clones only and misses some. The table shows 150,000 to 200,000 clones, with approximately 91% occurring only once. Specimen: peripheral blood, collected from a patient treated with photon-based radiotherapy. These receptors were taken from a man aged 50-59 years with gastric cancer.

This chain uses TRBV5-1 with TRBJ2-7, with 7 bases fitting TRBD1. The CDR3 runs to 19 residues. With 3 bases clipped from V and 4 bases from J, the junction kept 22 bases outside the gene matches. Germline lookup yields CDR1 SGHRS and CDR2 YFSETQ. The CDR3 DNA follows: TGCGCCAGCAGCTCCGTCGACAGGGATGTAACCGTAAAATATTACGAGCAGTACTTC. Translation gives CASSSVDRDVTVKYYEQYF.

The J gene is TRBJ2-5, the V gene TRBV7-7, with 16 positions matching TRBD2. The CDR3 is made up of 16 amino acids. In germline, CDR1 is SSHAT, CDR2 FNYEAQ (reference sequence). The V and J ends lost 4 bases and 2 bases, in that order; junction bases with no gene match: 1. This CDR3 is CASSSGLAGGQETQYF. The CDR3 DNA reads as TGTGCCAGCAGCTCGGGACTAGCGGGAGGGCAAGAGACCCAGTACTTC.

J is TRBJ1-2 and V is TRBV30; TRBD1 matches at 9 bases. The CDR3 covers 13 residues. The V gene end was trimmed by 4 bases and the J gene end by 6 bases; junction bases not matched to a gene: 6. The germline V gene has CDR1 GTSNPN and CDR2 SVGIG (reference sequence). CDR3 residues: CAWTRQGVNGYTF. In DNA, the CDR3 is TGTGCCTGGACCAGACAGGGGGTGAATGGCTACACCTTC.